These T cell receptor beta chains were read from a single sample in a study of T cell changes during pregnancy in multiple sclerosis. The data were produced by immunoSEQ multiplex PCR, yet TCRdb's version contains in-frame clones alone and is incomplete. The sample carries approximately 69,000 clones, roughly 90% recorded once. The input for sequencing was CD4+ T cells from peripheral blood mononuclear cells, taken in the third trimester of pregnancy. Receptor source: a female donor in good health, enrolled as a control in a pregnancy study. CDR3s include the opening cysteine and the closing phenylalanine or tryptophan. Each record gives: J gene, clone size, D gene, V gene, CDR3 DNA, CDR3 protein. A D gene is named only where the DNA matches it firmly. The listing skips clone size in some rows; elsewhere it reads once, few, many or a size class.

>TRBJ1-2|-|-|TRBV18
TGTGCCAGCTCACCATCAGGGGACTATGAGGGCTACACCTTC
CASSPSGDYEGYTF
>TRBJ1-2|few|TRBD1|TRBV29-1
TGCAGCGGAACAGGGGGCATCGACTATGGCTACACCTTC
CSGTGGIDYGYTF
>TRBJ2-7|-|-|TRBV11-1
TGTGCCAGTTCGATTGGTTTCGGGAACGAGCAGTACTTC
CASSIGFGNEQYF
>TRBJ2-1|-|-|TRBV6-1
TGTGCCAGCAGTGGGGCGAGGGAGAGAAGGGAGCAGTTCTTC
CASSGARERREQFF
>TRBJ1-2|-|-|TRBV27
TGTGCCAGCAGCCAGAAGGGGAACTATGGCTACACCTTC
CASSQKGNYGYTF
>TRBJ1-2|-|TRBD1|TRBV7-2
TGTGCCAGCAGCTTAGATCAGGGGGCCTATGGCTACACCTTC
CASSLDQGAYGYTF
>TRBJ2-5|-|-|TRBV30
TGTGCCATCTCCGACTACCCCCCGGAGACCCAGTACTTC
CAISDYPPETQYF
>TRBJ2-1|-|-|TRBV4-1
TGCGCCAGCAGTGAAGTATTAGGAGGCAATGAGCAGTTCTTC
CASSEVLGGNEQFF
>TRBJ1-3|-|-|TRBV4-3
TGCGCCAGCAGCCAAAGGGGCGTGCAGGGAGGAAACACCATATATTTT
CASSQRGVQGGNTIYF
>TRBJ2-1|-|-|TRBV7-7
TGTGCTAGCAGCTTAGATCAACAGGGAAATGAGCAGTTCTTC
CASSLDQQGNEQFF
>TRBJ2-3|-|TRBD2|TRBV5-1
TGCGCCAGCAGCCCGGCAACTAGCGGGGGTATAGATACGCAGTATTTT
CASSPATSGGIDTQYF
>TRBJ1-1|-|-|TRBV19
TGTGCCAGTAGCGAAGGGGGAATGAACACTGAAGCTTTCTTT
CASSEGGMNTEAFF
>TRBJ2-4|-|-|TRBV4-2
TGTGCCAGCAGCCAAGATCAGGGATCCAAAAACATTCAGTACTTC
CASSQDQGSKNIQYF
>TRBJ2-7|once|TRBD1|TRBV30
TGTGCCTGGAGTGTACGTAGGGACAGGGGAGGTCACGAGCAGTACTTC
CAWSVRRDRGGHEQYF
>TRBJ2-1|-|-|TRBV5-6
TGTGCCAGCAGCTCCCCCATGAGCGATGAGCAGTTCTTC
CASSSPMSDEQFF
>TRBJ1-4|-|-|TRBV7-2
TGTGCCAGCAGCTCGCTGGGGCAGCATAATGAAAAACTGTTTTTT
CASSSLGQHNEKLFF
>TRBJ1-1|-|TRBD1|TRBV11-3
TGTGCCAGCAGCGAACGACAGGGGCCGCCGACTGAAGCTTTCTTT
CASSERQGPPTEAFF
>TRBJ2-3|-|-|TRBV9
TGTGCCAGCAGCGTTTCTGGGGCGCCGGATACGCAGTATTTT
CASSVSGAPDTQYF
>TRBJ1-1|-|-|TRBV9
TGTGCCAGCAGCGTAGGGCACAGTAGCACTGAAGCTTTCTTT
CASSVGHSSTEAFF
>TRBJ2-1|-|TRBD2|TRBV7-2
TGTGCCAGCAGCCTCACGGGGGGGGACCGCAATGAGCAGTTCTTC
CASSLTGGDRNEQFF
>TRBJ1-5|-|-|TRBV6-5
TGTGCCAGCCGCCGGGGGGATAAGGATCAGCCCCAGCATTTT
CASRRGDKDQPQHF
>TRBJ1-4|-|TRBD1|TRBV5-5
TGTGCCAGCAGCTCCCTCCCCGGGACAGGGGGCAGGGATGAAAAACTGTTTTTT
CASSSLPGTGGRDEKLFF
>TRBJ1-5|once|-|TRBV6-6
TGTGCCAGCAAACCACAGGGTACGTCTCAGCCCCAGCATTTT
CASKPQGTSQPQHF
>TRBJ1-3|-|-|TRBV30
TGTGCCTGGAGTAAGGGACACTCTGGAAACACCATATATTTT
CAWSKGHSGNTIYF
>TRBJ2-3|once|-|TRBV7-3
TGTGCCAGCAGCTTTGGCCCGAGCACAGATACGCAGTATTTT
CASSFGPSTDTQYF
>TRBJ1-6|-|-|TRBV30
TGTGCCTGGATAGCGGCAGACCTAAGCTCCTATAATTCACCCCTCCACTTT
CAWIAADLSSYNSPLHF
>TRBJ1-6|-|-|TRBV6-5
TGTGCCAGCCAGACCCCCGGGACACCCCTCCACTTT
CASQTPGTPLHF
>TRBJ1-2|-|TRBD1|TRBV2
TGTGCCAGCAGCCCCGGGACAGGTGCGAAGGGCTACACCTTC
CASSPGTGAKGYTF
>TRBJ2-7|-|-|TRBV4-1
TGCGCCAGCAGCCGTGGGACTTCCGAGCAGTACTTC
CASSRGTSEQYF
>TRBJ2-3|-|TRBD2|TRBV9
TGTGCCAGCAGCGTACTAGCGGGAAGCACAGATACGCAGTATTTT
CASSVLAGSTDTQYF
>TRBJ2-3|once|-|TRBV15
TGTGCCACCAGCAGAGACGGTAGGGGAGATACGCAGTATTTT
CATSRDGRGDTQYF
>TRBJ1-1|-|TRBD1|TRBV5-1
TGCGCCAGCAGCTCAACAGGGGGTAGGACTGAAGCTTTCTTT
CASSSTGGRTEAFF
>TRBJ1-1|-|-|TRBV9
TGTGCCAGCATCCCTCAGGGAGGAACTGAAGCTTTCTTT
CASIPQGGTEAFF
>TRBJ1-2|-|-|TRBV30
TGTGCCTGGAGTGCTGGGGCAGCCAGAAGCTATGGCTACACCTTC
CAWSAGAARSYGYTF
>TRBJ1-5|-|-|TRBV5-6
TGTGCCAGCAGCTTGGGCGAACAGCCCCAGCATTTT
CASSLGEQPQHF
>TRBJ2-7|-|-|TRBV9
TGTGCCAGCAGCGTTGACCTCCGGCAGGGCGAGCAGTACTTC
CASSVDLRQGEQYF
>TRBJ1-2|-|-|TRBV7-8
TGTGCCAGCAGCTTACTGTGGGGGCCGACTAACTATGGCTACACCTTC
CASSLLWGPTNYGYTF
>TRBJ1-3|-|TRBD1|TRBV19
TGTGCCAGCAAACCGGGACAGCGCTTACTCTTCTCTGGGGACACCATATATTTT
CASKPGQRLLFSGDTIYF
>TRBJ2-5|-|TRBD2|TRBV9
TGTGCCAGCAGCGTGGGGACTAGCGGACGTCGAACGTACCAAGAGACCCAGTACTTC
CASSVGTSGRRTYQETQYF
>TRBJ2-5|-|TRBD1|TRBV30
TGTGCCTGGTCACAGGGGGCAAGCCAGGGGACCCAGTACTTC
CAWSQGASQGTQYF
>TRBJ1-2|once|TRBD1|TRBV4-3
TGCGCCAGCAGCCAAGCCGACAGGGACGGCTACACCTTC
CASSQADRDGYTF
>TRBJ2-2|-|TRBD2|TRBV19
TGTGCCAGTTGTAGCGGGGGATTCGGTACCGGGGAGCTGTTTTTT
CASCSGGFGTGELFF
>TRBJ2-7|-|TRBD2|TRBV6-6
TGTGCCAGCAGGGGGGTGCGGGGGGAGCAGTACTTC
CASRGVRGEQYF
>TRBJ1-2|-|-|TRBV6-5
TGTGCCAGCAGTAGACAGGCAATAGACGGAGACTACACCTTC
CASSRQAIDGDYTF
>TRBJ2-5|-|TRBD2|TRBV4-1
TGCGCCAGCAGCCGCGACGTCCCGGGACTAGCGGAGACCCAGTACTTC
CASSRDVPGLAETQYF
>TRBJ1-1|-|-|TRBV6-5
TGTGCCAGCACCCGACTAGGGACAGCTTTCTTT
CASTRLGTAFF
>TRBJ1-1|few|TRBD1|TRBV7-9
TGTGCCAGCAGCTCCGGGACAGATTACACTGAAGCTTTCTTT
CASSSGTDYTEAFF
>TRBJ2-7|-|TRBD1|TRBV30
TGTGCCTGGAGTGCCTCCGGGACAGGGGGATACGAGCAGTACTTC
CAWSASGTGGYEQYF
>TRBJ1-2|-|TRBD1|TRBV27
TGTGCCAGCAGTCCACAAGAACCGGGACAGCGGATCTATGGCTACACCTTC
CASSPQEPGQRIYGYTF
>TRBJ1-1|-|TRBD1|TRBV2
TGTGCCAGCAGTTCGGACAGGGGAATCACTGAAGCTTTCTTT
CASSSDRGITEAFF